These T cell receptor beta chains were read from a single sample in a study of blood T cell repertoires in COVID-19. The table came from immunoSEQ multiplex PCR; TCRdb's copy has only in-frame clones and leaves some out. The sample consists of about 300,000 clones, around 89% of them appearing once. The sample taken for sequencing was peripheral blood. The source of these receptors is a woman between 50 and 59 years old with COVID-19, enrolled during active disease. Both conserved end residues are part of each CDR3. The D gene is left open where the match is weak. Clone size is given for some rows only: seen once, a few or many times, or a class if the clone is expanded.

d_gene,abundance,v_gene,len,j_gene,CDR3aa,CDR3nt
TRBD2,-,TRBV6-2/TRBV6-3,18,TRBJ2-4,CASSPGLAGFRAKNIQYF,TGTGCCAGCAGCCCCGGACTAGCGGGATTTCGCGCCAAAAACATTCAGTACTTC
TRBD2,-,TRBV5-1,19,TRBJ2-1,CASSLVAGGLGSSYNEQFF,TGCGCCAGCAGCTTGGTAGCGGGAGGGCTCGGTAGCTCCTACAATGAGCAGTTCTTC
TRBD1,-,TRBV19,17,TRBJ2-4,CASSPQGDSRAKNIQYF,TGTGCCAGTAGTCCCCAGGGGGATTCTAGAGCCAAAAACATTCAGTACTTC
TRBD2,-,TRBV5-8,15,TRBJ2-7,CASSLAGLADYEQYF,TGTGCCAGCAGCTTGGCCGGACTAGCGGACTACGAGCAGTACTTC
TRBD2,-,TRBV5-4,16,TRBJ2-3,CASSYGGSGSADTQYF,TGTGCCAGCAGCTACGGAGGTAGCGGGAGCGCAGATACGCAGTATTTT
-,-,TRBV18,15,TRBJ1-1,CASSPWGNANTEAFF,TGTGCCAGCTCACCATGGGGCAACGCGAACACTGAAGCTTTCTTT
TRBD1,-,TRBV4-2,18,TRBJ1-4,CASSQDLGQGLTNEKLFF,TGTGCCAGCAGCCAAGATTTGGGACAGGGGTTAACTAATGAAAAACTGTTTTTT
-,-,TRBV6-6,15,TRBJ1-2,CASSYSRKPNYGYTF,TGTGCCAGCAGTTACTCGCGTAAACCAAACTATGGCTACACCTTC
-,few,TRBV21-1,15,TRBJ2-7,CASSKRRRKLYEQYF,TGTGCCAGCAGCAAAAGGAGGCGAAAACTCTACGAGCAGTACTTC
-,-,TRBV6-5,14,TRBJ1-2,CASTGRTDSYGYTF,TGTGCCAGCACCGGCCGGACAGATTCCTATGGCTACACCTTC
-,-,TRBV7-9,14,TRBJ2-3,CASSYDFQPDTQYF,TGTGCCAGCAGCTACGACTTTCAGCCGGATACGCAGTATTTT
-,-,TRBV6-2/TRBV6-3,15,TRBJ2-7,CASSFRVLDGYEQYF,TGTGCCAGCAGTTTCCGGGTTCTTGATGGGTACGAGCAGTACTTC
-,-,TRBV11-2,16,TRBJ2-5,CASSFYWTDRQETQYF,TGTGCCAGCAGCTTCTATTGGACAGATAGACAAGAGACCCAGTACTTC
-,once,TRBV9,15,TRBJ2-5,CASSQDGIYQETQYF,TGTGCCAGCTCTCAGGACGGGATTTACCAAGAGACCCAGTACTTC
-,-,TRBV30,14,TRBJ1-4,CAWSEQSVYEKLFF,TGTGCCTGGAGCGAACAGTCTGTATACGAAAAACTGTTTTTT
-,-,TRBV14,16,TRBJ1-2,CASSQEHWQGWYGYTF,TGTGCCAGCAGCCAAGAACATTGGCAGGGTTGGTATGGCTACACCTTC
TRBD1,-,TRBV25-1,16,TRBJ1-4,CASSEGGAGGNEKLFF,TGTGCCAGCAGTGAGGGCGGGGCAGGGGGAAATGAAAAACTGTTTTTT
-,once,TRBV20-1,11,TRBJ2-1,CSARRNNEQFF,TGCAGTGCTAGGCGGAACAATGAGCAGTTCTTC
-,-,TRBV19,16,TRBJ1-4,CASSIVAGRMVEKLFF,TGTGCCAGTAGTATAGTTGCAGGCCGGATGGTCGAAAAACTGTTTTTT
-,-,TRBV20-1,11,TRBJ2-2,CSAQGSGELFF,TGCAGTGCCCAGGGGTCCGGGGAGCTGTTTTTT
-,-,TRBV4-2,14,TRBJ1-4,CASSQVQGDQKLFF,TGTGCCAGCAGCCAAGTCCAGGGCGACCAAAAACTGTTTTTT
TRBD1,-,TRBV5-4,16,TRBJ1-1,CASSHPGQGGRTEAFF,TGTGCCAGCAGCCACCCGGGACAGGGAGGAAGAACTGAAGCTTTCTTT
-,once,TRBV19,12,TRBJ2-7,CASSPRDYEQYF,TGTGCCAGTAGTCCTCGGGATTACGAGCAGTACTTC
-,-,TRBV6-5,13,TRBJ2-3,CASKAGSTDTQYF,TGTGCCAGCAAGGCGGGATCCACAGATACGCAGTATTTT
TRBD2,-,TRBV19,15,TRBJ2-3,CASQGGRIGTDTQYF,TGTGCCTCTCAGGGCGGGAGAATAGGCACAGATACGCAGTATTTT
TRBD1,-,TRBV7-6,15,TRBJ2-1,CASSHTGGAYNEQFF,TGTGCCAGCAGCCATACAGGGGGCGCGTACAATGAGCAGTTCTTC
-,-,TRBV29-1,14,TRBJ2-7,CSVVGDKSVYEQYF,TGCAGCGTTGTCGGGGACAAGTCAGTCTACGAGCAGTACTTC
-,-,TRBV3-1/TRBV3-2,13,TRBJ2-3,CASIGDRGIAQYF,TGTGCCAGCATTGGAGACCGGGGGATAGCGCAGTATTTT
TRBD1,-,TRBV5-1,18,TRBJ2-2,CASSIPGQGALDTGELFF,TGCGCCAGCAGCATTCCGGGACAGGGGGCCCTCGACACCGGGGAGCTGTTTTTT
-,-,TRBV9,16,TRBJ1-1,CASSPRDGTRNTEAFF,TGTGCCAGCAGCCCCCGAGACGGGACTCGGAACACTGAAGCTTTCTTT
-,-,TRBV18,15,TRBJ1-2,CASSPPDTSPYGYTF,TGTGCCAGCTCACCACCTGATACATCCCCCTATGGCTACACCTTC
-,-,TRBV5-4,13,TRBJ2-5,CASSLEHRETQYF,TGTGCCAGCAGCTTGGAACATCGAGAGACCCAGTACTTC
-,-,TRBV5-6,13,TRBJ2-3,CASSGRRRLTQYF,TGTGCCAGCAGCGGTCGGAGACGCCTAACGCAGTATTTT
TRBD1,-,TRBV4-2,15,TRBJ2-1,CASSLPPGQGDEQFF,TGTGCCAGCAGCCTACCGCCGGGACAGGGCGATGAGCAGTTCTTC
TRBD1,-,TRBV18,16,TRBJ1-6,CASSPAWQGVRSPLHF,TGTGCCAGCTCACCAGCCTGGCAGGGGGTGCGTTCACCCCTCCACTTT
-,-,TRBV28,18,TRBJ2-6,CASTLVWERVSGANVLTF,TGTGCCAGCACCCTCGTATGGGAGCGGGTCTCTGGGGCCAACGTCCTGACTTTC